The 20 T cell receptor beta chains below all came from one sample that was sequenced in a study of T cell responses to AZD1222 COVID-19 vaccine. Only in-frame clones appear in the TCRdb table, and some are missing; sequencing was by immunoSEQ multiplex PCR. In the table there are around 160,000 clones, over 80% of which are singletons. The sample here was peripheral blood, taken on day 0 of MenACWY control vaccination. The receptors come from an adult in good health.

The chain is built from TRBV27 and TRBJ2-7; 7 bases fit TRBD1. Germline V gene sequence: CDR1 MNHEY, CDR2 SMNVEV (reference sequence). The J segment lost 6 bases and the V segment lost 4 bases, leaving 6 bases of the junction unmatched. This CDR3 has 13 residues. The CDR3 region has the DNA TGTGCCAGCAGTTGGGACAGCATCGGCGAGCAGTACTTC. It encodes CASSWDSIGEQYF.

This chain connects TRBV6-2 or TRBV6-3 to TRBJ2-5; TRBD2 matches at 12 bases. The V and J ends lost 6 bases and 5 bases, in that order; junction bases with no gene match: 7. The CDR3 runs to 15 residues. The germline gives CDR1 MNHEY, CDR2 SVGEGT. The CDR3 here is CASRPSGGARETQYF. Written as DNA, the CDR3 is TGTGCCAGCAGACCTAGCGGGGGGGCTAGGGAGACCCAGTACTTC.

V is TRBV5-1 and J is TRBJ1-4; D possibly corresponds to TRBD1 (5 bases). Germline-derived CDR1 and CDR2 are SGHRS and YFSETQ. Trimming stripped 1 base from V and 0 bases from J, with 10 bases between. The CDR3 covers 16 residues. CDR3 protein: CASSLQGTPTNEKLFF. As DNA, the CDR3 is TGCGCCAGCAGCTTGCAGGGCACCCCAACTAATGAAAAACTGTTTTTT.

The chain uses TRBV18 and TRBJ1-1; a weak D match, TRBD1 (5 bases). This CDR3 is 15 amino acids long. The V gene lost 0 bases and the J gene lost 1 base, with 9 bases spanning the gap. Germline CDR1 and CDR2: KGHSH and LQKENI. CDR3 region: CASSPPGGRNTEAFF. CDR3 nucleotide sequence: TGTGCCAGCTCACCACCGGGGGGTCGGAACACTGAAGCTTTCTTT.

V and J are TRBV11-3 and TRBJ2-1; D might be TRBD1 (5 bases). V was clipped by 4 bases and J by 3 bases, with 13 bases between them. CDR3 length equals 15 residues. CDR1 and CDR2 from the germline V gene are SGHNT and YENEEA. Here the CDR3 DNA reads TGTGCCAGCAGCTCCGGCCAGGGCAGCTACAATGAGCAGTTCTTC. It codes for CASSSGQGSYNEQFF. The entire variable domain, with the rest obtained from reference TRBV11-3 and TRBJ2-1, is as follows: EAGVVQSPRYKIIEKKQPVAFWCNPISGHNTLYWYLQNLGQGPELLIRYENEEAVDDSQLPKDRFSAERLKGVDSTLKIQPAELGDSAVYLCASSSGQGSYNEQFFGPGTRLTVL.

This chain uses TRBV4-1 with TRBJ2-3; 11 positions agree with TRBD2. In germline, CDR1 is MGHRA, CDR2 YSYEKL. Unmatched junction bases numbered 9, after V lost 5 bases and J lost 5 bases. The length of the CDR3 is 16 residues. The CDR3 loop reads CASSLLAGEGGDTQYF. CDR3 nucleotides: TGCGCCAGCAGCTTACTAGCGGGAGAAGGGGGAGATACGCAGTATTTT.

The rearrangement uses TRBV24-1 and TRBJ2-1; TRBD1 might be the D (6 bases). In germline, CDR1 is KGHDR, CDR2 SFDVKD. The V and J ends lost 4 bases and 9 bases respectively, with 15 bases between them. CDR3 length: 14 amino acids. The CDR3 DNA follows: TGTGCCACCAGTGACTCCAGACAGGCGGTTGAGCAGTTCTTC. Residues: CATSDSRQAVEQFF.

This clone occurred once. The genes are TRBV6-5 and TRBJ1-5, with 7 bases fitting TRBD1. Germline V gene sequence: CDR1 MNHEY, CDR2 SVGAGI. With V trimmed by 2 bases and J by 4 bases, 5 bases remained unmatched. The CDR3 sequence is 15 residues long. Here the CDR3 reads CASSYERGRNQPQHF. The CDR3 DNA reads TGTGCCAGCAGTTACGAGAGGGGGCGGAATCAGCCCCAGCATTTT.

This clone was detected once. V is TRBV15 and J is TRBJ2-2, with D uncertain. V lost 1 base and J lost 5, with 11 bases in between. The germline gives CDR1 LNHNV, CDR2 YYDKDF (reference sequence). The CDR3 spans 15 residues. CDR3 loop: CATSRVFYGTGELFF. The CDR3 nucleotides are TGTGCCACCAGCAGAGTTTTTTATGGGACCGGGGAGCTGTTTTTT.

The CDR3 nucleotides read TGTGCCAGTAGTTTCGGGCCCGGCGGGGATCAGCCCCAGCATTTT. Protein: CASSFGPGGDQPQHF. The chain is built from TRBV19 and TRBJ1-5; D not resolved. The V end was cut by 5 bases, the J end by 5 bases, with 16 bases between. Germline CDR1 and CDR2: LNHDA and SQIVND (reference sequence). The CDR3 has 15 residues.

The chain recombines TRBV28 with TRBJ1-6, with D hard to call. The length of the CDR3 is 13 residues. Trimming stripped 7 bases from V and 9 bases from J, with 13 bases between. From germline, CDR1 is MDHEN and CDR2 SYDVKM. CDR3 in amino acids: CASIYGRSSPLHF. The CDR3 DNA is TGTGCCAGCATTTACGGCCGGAGTTCACCCCTCCACTTT.

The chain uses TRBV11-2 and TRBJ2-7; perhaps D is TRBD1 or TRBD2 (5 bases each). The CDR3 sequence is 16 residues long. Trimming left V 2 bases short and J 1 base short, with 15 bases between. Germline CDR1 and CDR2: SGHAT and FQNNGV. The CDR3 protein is CASSLNPGSRSYEQYF. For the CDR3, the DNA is TGTGCCAGCAGCTTAAATCCAGGGAGTCGTTCCTACGAGCAGTACTTC.

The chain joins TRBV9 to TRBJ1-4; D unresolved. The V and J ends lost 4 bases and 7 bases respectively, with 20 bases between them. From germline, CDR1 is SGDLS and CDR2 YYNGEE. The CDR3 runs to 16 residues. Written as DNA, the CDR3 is TGTGCCAGCAGCTCTAAAGGAGGAGATGTTTCTGAAAAACTGTTTTTT. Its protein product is CASSSKGGDVSEKLFF.

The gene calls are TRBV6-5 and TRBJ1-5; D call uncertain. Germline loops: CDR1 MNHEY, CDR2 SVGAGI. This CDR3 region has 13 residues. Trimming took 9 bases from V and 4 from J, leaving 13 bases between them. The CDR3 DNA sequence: TGTGCCAGTCAGAGGGCTCGAAATCAGCCCCAGCATTTT. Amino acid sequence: CASQRARNQPQHF.

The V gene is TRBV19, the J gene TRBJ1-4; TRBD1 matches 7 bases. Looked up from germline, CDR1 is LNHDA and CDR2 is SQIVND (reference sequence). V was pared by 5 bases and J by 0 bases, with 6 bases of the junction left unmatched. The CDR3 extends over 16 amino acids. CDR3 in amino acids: CASSPGQSATNEKLFF. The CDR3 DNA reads TGTGCCAGTAGTCCGGGACAGTCTGCAACTAATGAAAAACTGTTTTTT.

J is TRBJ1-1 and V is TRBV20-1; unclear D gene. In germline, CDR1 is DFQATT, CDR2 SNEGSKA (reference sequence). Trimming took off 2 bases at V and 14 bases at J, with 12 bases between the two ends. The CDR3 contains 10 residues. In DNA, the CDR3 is TGCAGTGCTAGACCCAAACCATGGTTCTTT. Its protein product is CSARPKPWFF.

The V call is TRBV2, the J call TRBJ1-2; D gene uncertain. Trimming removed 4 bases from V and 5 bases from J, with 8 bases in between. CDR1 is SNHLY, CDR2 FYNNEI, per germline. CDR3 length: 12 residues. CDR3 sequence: CASSVYGYGYTF. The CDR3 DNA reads TGTGCCAGCAGTGTTTACGGGTATGGCTACACCTTC.

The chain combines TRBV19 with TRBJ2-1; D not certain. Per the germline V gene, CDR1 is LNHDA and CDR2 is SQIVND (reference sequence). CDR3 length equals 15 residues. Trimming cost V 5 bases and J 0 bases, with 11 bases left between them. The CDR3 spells CASSPGLSSYNEQFF. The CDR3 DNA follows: TGTGCCAGTAGTCCAGGATTGAGCTCCTACAATGAGCAGTTCTTC.

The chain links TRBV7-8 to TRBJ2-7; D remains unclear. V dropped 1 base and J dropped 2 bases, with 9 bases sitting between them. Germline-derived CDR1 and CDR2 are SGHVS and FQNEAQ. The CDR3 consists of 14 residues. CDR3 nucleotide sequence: TGTGCCAGCAGCTTAGTTGGCAGTACCTACGAGCAGTACTTC. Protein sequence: CASSLVGSTYEQYF. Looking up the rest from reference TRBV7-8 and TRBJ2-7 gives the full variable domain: GAGVSQSPRYKVAKRGQDVALRCDPISGHVSLFWYQQALGQGPEFLTYFQNEAQLDKSGLPSDRFFAERPEGSVSTLKIQRTQQEDSAVYLCASSLVGSTYEQYFGPGTRLTVT.

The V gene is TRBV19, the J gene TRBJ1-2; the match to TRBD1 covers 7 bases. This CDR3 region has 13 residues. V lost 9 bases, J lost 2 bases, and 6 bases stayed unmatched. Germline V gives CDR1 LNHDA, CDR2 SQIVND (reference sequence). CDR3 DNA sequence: TGTGCCAGCCGGACAGGAGAAAACTATGGCTACACCTTC. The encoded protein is CASRTGENYGYTF.